A single T cell receptor beta chain is shown here with its context. Cohorts were assigned according to the clinical history that participants reported. Recovered status applied to Cohort 3 donors who had two consecutive negative PCRs. It also applied to those with clearance or with symptom resolution. The record originates from a study of blood T cell repertoires in COVID-19. The protocol was immunoSEQ multiplex PCR, while the TCRdb copy is restricted to in-frame clones and leaves out a portion. Altogether hundreds of thousands of clones are present, 75% to 90% being singletons, with the ten largest covering 0.9% to 1.1%. Germline loops: CDR1 MGHDK, CDR2 SYGVNS. Trimming took 8 bases from V and 5 from J; bases not matched to a gene: 13. The CDR3 consists of 16 residues.

The chain links TRBV25-1 to TRBJ2-1; TRBD1 matches at 9 bases. Sequenced input: PBMCs or T cells enriched from blood (not recorded which). The sequence came from a man between 18 and 29 years old who had recovered from COVID-19. This CDR3 is CASGRSGQGTDNEQFF. CDR3 in DNA: TGTGCCAGCGGAAGGTCGGGACAGGGTACGGACAATGAGCAGTTCTTC.